This T cell receptor beta chain was recovered during a study of response to subunit inactivated influenza vaccine. Study-wide findings and caveats: It was suggested by the authors that few new T cells are recruited by each seasonal influenza vaccination.

TCRdb redid the calling of the RT-PCR reads with MiXCR, one entry per CDR3 protein. This table has around 480,000 distinct CDR3 sequences, about 15% appearing once. The CDR3 totals 16 residues. In germline, CDR1 is MDHEN, CDR2 SYDVKM. The V and J ends lost 2 bases and 7 bases, in that order; junction bases with no gene match: 8. Concerning this clonotype: Antigen specificity is unknown.

This sequence originates from a man between 50 and 69 years old who received an inactivated influenza vaccine. The source material was CD4+ T cells sorted from PBMCs, sampled 23 to 25 months after vaccination. The chain employs TRBV28 and TRBJ2-1; 10 bases are a match to TRBD2. For the CDR3, the DNA is TGTGCCAGCAGTTTAAGACGTCTAGCGGGAGTGAATGAGCAGTTCTTC. It codes for CASSLRRLAGVNEQFF.